These T cell receptor beta chains were read from a single sample in a study of blood T cell repertoires in COVID-19. Profiling relied on immunoSEQ multiplex PCR, and the TCRdb table lists in-frame clones only, not all of them. The sample yields 430,000 or so clones, roughly 89% seen once. Sequenced material: peripheral blood. Receptor source: a man younger than 35 with COVID-19, enrolled during active disease. The conserved cysteine and the conserved F or W are not part of the CDR3 here. The order of the fields is V gene, J gene, CDR3 protein.

>TRBV19|TRBJ2-7
ASSGRDRSYEQY
>TRBV2|TRBJ1-2
ASSVGQANYGYT
>TRBV5-5|TRBJ2-1
ASSSQKTSGGANEQF
>TRBV5-4|TRBJ2-7
ASSPTSDSYEQY
>TRBV19|TRBJ2-7
ASSNRGQIYEQY
>TRBV5-1|TRBJ2-3
ASSTGQSTDTQY
>TRBV19|TRBJ2-7
ASSIARDRYYEQY
>TRBV18|TRBJ1-5
ASSQGQGYDQPQH
>TRBV5-1|TRBJ1-3
ASSLDGRYSGNTIY
>TRBV7-9|TRBJ1-2
ASRPGGSGYT
>TRBV24-1|TRBJ2-1
ATSDLGLAGDNEQF
>TRBV19|TRBJ2-2
ASSMGLVDTGELF
>TRBV5-1|TRBJ2-1
ASSSASGPLNEQF
>TRBV7-9|TRBJ2-5
ASSLRLAGQETQY
>TRBV24-1|TRBJ1-5
ATSASPDQPQH
>TRBV18|TRBJ1-2
ASSPFQEDNYGYT
>TRBV11-3|TRBJ2-5
ASSPHGVQETQY
>TRBV19|TRBJ1-5
ASSTSPDQPQH
>TRBV29-1|TRBJ1-2
SSGTGTSGYT
>TRBV2|TRBJ1-6
ASSPGTGNSPLH
>TRBV18|TRBJ2-5
ASSRNRQGRAVSETQY
>TRBV7-9|TRBJ2-3
ASSLGLDTQY
>TRBV7-9|TRBJ2-3
ASSLSPWEVTDTQY
>TRBV29-1|TRBJ1-2
SAVGSNYGYT
>TRBV6-5|TRBJ2-7
ASKSVYEQY
>TRBV12-3/TRBV12-4|TRBJ1-1
ASSYMNTEAF
>TRBV7-6|TRBJ1-6
ASSLTGQGSSPLH
>TRBV7-9|TRBJ1-6
ASTSGGSNSPLH
>TRBV5-1|TRBJ1-5
ASSLGTGGNQPQH
>TRBV27|TRBJ1-1
ASSLWGRGNTEAF
>TRBV3-1/TRBV3-2|TRBJ1-6
ASSLNPIGTGRSPLH
>TRBV9|TRBJ2-5
ASSVGSGGIQETQY
>TRBV15|TRBJ2-2
ATSREPARRYTGELF
>TRBV2|TRBJ2-5
ASSASGGAGEETQY
>TRBV24-1|TRBJ1-5
DKKSRQPQH
>TRBV11-2|TRBJ2-1
ASSQTSGTYNEQF
>TRBV16|TRBJ1-2
ASSQSLLGHPRWGYT
>TRBV4-1|TRBJ2-6
ASSQDQRVNPGANVLT
>TRBV12-3/TRBV12-4|TRBJ1-5
ASSSNSLQPQH
>TRBV4-1|TRBJ2-1
ASSQGDRGTEQF
>TRBV27|TRBJ2-2
ASSTGVNTGELF
>TRBV6-6|TRBJ1-1
ASSPQTGNTEAF
>TRBV15|TRBJ2-5
ATSRDLQGAIQETQY
>TRBV25-1|TRBJ1-4
ASSEDRVAGEKLF
>TRBV9|TRBJ1-1
ASSPRQEQGFDTEAF
>TRBV5-1|TRBJ2-5
ASSFSGGALRETQY
>TRBV7-9|TRBJ2-1
ASSLGRGGPEQF
>TRBV3-1/TRBV3-2|TRBJ2-7
ASSQDLAGNYEQY